The source of this TCR beta chain is a study of identifying expanded T cells in peripheral blood (dated by TCRdb to between 2018 and 2020). For the study in its entirety: Technical replicates were generated by sequencing separate aliquots of the same genomic DNA pool, with four replicates compared pairwise. Overall study results and their limits: The binomial model flagged around 1.2 differentially abundant clones between technical replicates but 15 to 17 over roughly two weeks and 18 to 20 over approximately 4 weeks. Variance in clone template counts between approximately two-week samples significantly increased with total template count across all healthy donors. Both the number of clones called differentially abundant and the false-positive rate were significantly reduced by the beta-binomial model across all healthy-donor time intervals. It was expected by the authors that biological variance in healthy repertoires might increase further over much longer intervals, such as months to years.

TCRbeta CDR3 regions were profiled with the immunoSEQ Assay using bias-controlled multiplex PCR amplification of genomic DNA. As for how the authors treated the data: The absolute abundance of each unique TCRbeta CDR3 region was quantified after sequences were collapsed and filtered. Two models were used to test differential abundance: a binomial model (Fisher-equivalent) and a beta-binomial model that adds time-dependent variance fitted from healthy donors. Clones with fewer than 5 combined templates were excluded, and clones with Benjamini-Hochberg FDR below 0.01 were called differentially abundant. Using the form v = (b*log(k)+a)^2, the beta-binomial variance was modeled as a function of the total template count across the two samples. The source is immuneACCESS, and TCRdb retained only in-frame sequences with V and J called. Part of the clones is not carried over; for the studies checked, unresolved V genes explain less than half of this, and the remainder is unexplained. V, J and clone size derive from that table, while D and trimming were established from the DNA sequence. This sample lists approximately 130,000 clones; about four fifths were detected once. 3% to 3.5% of the sample comes from the top ten.

On this clone: Its antigen target is currently unknown. No clone much larger than this one lies a single base away; base qualities are absent.

During the collection period, no immune events, such as infections, were documented for the healthy donors. To calibrate time-dependent variance in a beta-binomial model of T-cell clone differential abundance, blood repertoires from healthy donors were used as a training cohort. The training cohort included approximately ten healthy donors, of whom 3 were female and 7 were male. An age range of about 25 to 64 years, with an average of 43 years, was recorded for the donors. Obtained from a commercial supplier, whole blood was collected from each healthy donor at three time points set around 2 weeks apart. For immunosequencing, genomic DNA was extracted from unsorted whole blood. Trimming costs V 4 bases and J 0 bases, and their ends lie 13 bases apart. The CDR1 and CDR2 encoded by the germline V gene are KGHSH and LQKENI. Measured from the cysteine to the phenylalanine, the CDR3 is 15 residues long. Kept here is only the CDR3 DNA, which spans 45 bases and is read in frame from base 1.

The sequencing input was blood. The TCR sequence derives from a person aged 18-70 years in good health. The chain is encoded by TRBV18 joined to TRBJ2-7; the D gene is perhaps TRBD1, from 6 matching bases. The CDR3 here reads CASSRDTRSSYEQYF. The sequenced DNA: TGTGCCAGCTCACGGGACACCAGGAGCTCCTACGAGCAGTACTTC.